This TCR beta chain was sequenced during a study of regulatory T cells in long-lasting Graves disease. This sample's time point: newly diagnosed GD, antithyroid drugs for less than 3 months. RNA from PBMCs was the source of the TCR library. The V and J ends lost 0 bases and 6 bases respectively, with 12 bases between them. This CDR3 has 14 amino acids. CDR1 is DFQATT and CDR2 is SNEGSKA in the germline V gene (reference sequence). Combining iRepertoire HTBI primers with Arm-PCR of CDR3 regions, the authors built TCR beta libraries. TCRdb passed the multiplex PCR reads through MiXCR, listing each CDR3 protein once. The table shows approximately 270,000 distinct CDR3 sequences, with 18% occurring only once. This clonotype was counted at least ten times. The sample was also reused in another study, on T cells in Graves' hyperthyroidism and ophthalmopathy.

The sequences come from peripheral blood mononuclear cells (PBMCs), collected at new diagnosis, from a patient treated with antithyroid drugs. The TCR sequence derives from a woman between 25 and 40 years old with Graves disease. The chain has TRBV20-1 and TRBJ2-1; a possible D gene is TRBD2 (5 bases). The CDR3 region has the DNA TGCAGTGCTAGAGAACTAACTGCGGGCAATGAGCAGTTCTTC. Protein product: CSARELTAGNEQFF.